The 3 T cell receptor beta chains below come from one sample, sequenced in a study of blood T cell repertoires in COVID-19. The assay was immunoSEQ multiplex PCR, and TCRdb's table has in-frame clones only and misses some. The data show roughly 290,000 clones, 90% seen once. The sample was peripheral blood. The receptors were gathered from a woman aged 25 to 45 with COVID-19, enrolled during active disease.

This sequence joins TRBV18 and TRBJ1-4, with D perhaps matching TRBD1 (5 bases). CDR3 length: 17 residues. Germline CDR1 reads KGHSH; CDR2 reads LQKENI. V dropped 0 bases and J dropped 4 bases, with 15 bases sitting between them. The CDR3 loop reads CASSPPKIAGLNEKLFF. Written as DNA, the CDR3 is TGTGCCAGCTCACCACCCAAAATTGCGGGGCTTAATGAAAAACTGTTTTTT.

The genes are TRBV4-3 and TRBJ1-2; TRBD1 matches at 9 bases. CDR1 is LGHNA, CDR2 YSLEER, per germline. This CDR3 is built from 17 residues. Unmatched junction bases numbered 11, after V lost 2 bases and J lost 4 bases. DNA for the CDR3: TGCGCCAGCAGCCAATTACCCCCGGGACAGGGTATCTATGGCTACACCTTC. The encoded protein is CASSQLPPGQGIYGYTF.

The chain recombines TRBV19 with TRBJ2-7; D perhaps matches TRBD2 (6 bases). With 6 bases removed from V and 0 bases from J, the gap between germline ends came to 12 bases. CDR3 length equals 14 residues. Germline V gives CDR1 LNHDA, CDR2 SQIVND (reference sequence). CDR3 sequence (DNA): TGTGCCAGTAGAGGGGTAGCGGACTCCTACGAGCAGTACTTC. Translated: CASRGVADSYEQYF.